Listed below are T cell receptor beta chains from one sample, sequenced in a study of T cell responses to AZD1222 COVID-19 vaccine. Profiled with immunoSEQ multiplex PCR; TCRdb holds only in-frame clones, not every one. The table lists some 150,000 clones, 90% of them singletons. Here the sequenced sample was peripheral blood, taken 28 days after the second AZD1222 dose. The receptors derive from an adult who received the AZD1222 COVID-19 vaccine. The CDR3 runs from the conserved cysteine through the conserved F or W. Fields, in order: D gene, clone size, V gene, J gene, CDR3 protein, CDR3 DNA. D genes are given only for firm matches. Some rows mark clone size as missing; the rest say once, few, many or name a class of expanded clone.

D gene: TRBD1
clone size: NA
V gene: TRBV12-3/TRBV12-4
J gene: TRBJ1-2
CDR3 protein: CASSPTGDYGYTF
CDR3 DNA: TGTGCCAGCAGCCCAACAGGGGACTATGGCTACACCTTC

D gene: NA
clone size: once
V gene: TRBV5-1
J gene: TRBJ1-1
CDR3 protein: CASSLGPDGLNTEAFF
CDR3 DNA: TGCGCCAGCAGCTTGGGGCCGGACGGGTTGAACACTGAAGCTTTCTTT

D gene: TRBD1
clone size: NA
V gene: TRBV19
J gene: TRBJ1-1
CDR3 protein: CASRLLQGMNTEAFF
CDR3 DNA: TGTGCCAGTAGACTCCTACAGGGGATGAACACTGAAGCTTTCTTT

D gene: NA
clone size: NA
V gene: TRBV5-1
J gene: TRBJ2-2
CDR3 protein: CASSLGGGELFF
CDR3 DNA: TGCGCCAGCAGCTTAGGGGGCGGGGAGCTGTTTTTT

D gene: NA
clone size: NA
V gene: TRBV14
J gene: TRBJ2-7
CDR3 protein: CASSQYTTNYEQYF
CDR3 DNA: TGTGCCAGCAGCCAATACACGACCAACTACGAGCAGTACTTC

D gene: NA
clone size: NA
V gene: TRBV15
J gene: TRBJ2-5
CDR3 protein: CATSRGTPMGETQYF
CDR3 DNA: TGTGCCACCAGCAGAGGGACACCAATGGGGGAGACCCAGTACTTC

D gene: TRBD1
clone size: NA
V gene: TRBV28
J gene: TRBJ2-7
CDR3 protein: CASIWGRGLTYEQYF
CDR3 DNA: TGTGCCAGCATTTGGGGCAGGGGGCTAACCTACGAGCAGTACTTC

D gene: NA
clone size: NA
V gene: TRBV6-5
J gene: TRBJ1-1
CDR3 protein: CASSYSGDLNTEAFF
CDR3 DNA: TGTGCCAGCAGTTACTCGGGGGATTTGAACACTGAAGCTTTCTTT

D gene: NA
clone size: NA
V gene: TRBV11-2
J gene: TRBJ1-3
CDR3 protein: CASTFRSSGNTIYF
CDR3 DNA: TGTGCCAGCACCTTCAGATCTTCTGGAAACACCATATATTTT

D gene: TRBD2
clone size: NA
V gene: TRBV18
J gene: TRBJ2-3
CDR3 protein: CASSPRQTRLAGAQTVTDTQYF
CDR3 DNA: TGTGCCAGCTCACCGAGGCAGACAAGACTAGCGGGAGCGCAAACGGTCACAGATACGCAGTATTTT

D gene: TRBD1
clone size: NA
V gene: TRBV6-5
J gene: TRBJ1-1
CDR3 protein: CASSYEGQGNTEAFF
CDR3 DNA: TGTGCCAGCAGTTACGAGGGACAGGGGAACACTGAAGCTTTCTTT

D gene: TRBD1
clone size: NA
V gene: TRBV3-1/TRBV3-2
J gene: TRBJ2-2
CDR3 protein: CASSQDVGQGRELFF
CDR3 DNA: TGTGCCAGCAGCCAAGACGTGGGACAGGGCCGGGAGCTGTTTTTT

D gene: NA
clone size: NA
V gene: TRBV4-1
J gene: TRBJ2-4
CDR3 protein: CASSQVGLAKNIQYF
CDR3 DNA: TGCGCCAGCAGCCAAGTGGGGTTAGCCAAAAACATTCAGTACTTC

D gene: NA
clone size: few
V gene: TRBV10-2
J gene: TRBJ1-5
CDR3 protein: CATSRTDSNQPQHF
CDR3 DNA: TGCGCCACCTCCCGGACGGATAGCAATCAGCCCCAGCATTTT

D gene: TRBD2
clone size: NA
V gene: TRBV7-9
J gene: TRBJ2-7
CDR3 protein: CASSPLPGGENEQYF
CDR3 DNA: TGTGCCAGCAGCCCCCTTCCGGGGGGAGAGAACGAGCAGTACTTC

D gene: TRBD2
clone size: NA
V gene: TRBV13
J gene: TRBJ2-1
CDR3 protein: CASSLAVAGGSYNEQFF
CDR3 DNA: TGTGCCAGCAGCTTAGCGGTAGCGGGGGGATCCTACAATGAGCAGTTCTTC

D gene: NA
clone size: once
V gene: TRBV28
J gene: TRBJ1-6
CDR3 protein: CASSMEIINSPLHF
CDR3 DNA: TGTGCCAGCAGCATGGAGATTATAAATTCACCCCTCCACTTT

D gene: TRBD1
clone size: NA
V gene: TRBV28
J gene: TRBJ1-4
CDR3 protein: CASARGQEKLFF
CDR3 DNA: TGTGCCAGCGCCAGGGGGCAGGAAAAACTGTTTTTT

D gene: NA
clone size: NA
V gene: TRBV25-1
J gene: TRBJ2-7
CDR3 protein: CASSEFYEQYF
CDR3 DNA: TGTGCCAGCAGTGAATTTTACGAGCAGTACTTC

D gene: TRBD1
clone size: NA
V gene: TRBV7-7
J gene: TRBJ1-1
CDR3 protein: CASSLQQGALSTEAFF
CDR3 DNA: TGTGCTAGCAGCCTACAACAGGGGGCGCTTAGTACTGAAGCTTTCTTT

D gene: NA
clone size: NA
V gene: TRBV6-5
J gene: TRBJ1-1
CDR3 protein: CASSIQGGSNTEAFF
CDR3 DNA: TGTGCCAGCAGTATACAGGGAGGGTCAAACACTGAAGCTTTCTTT

D gene: NA
clone size: NA
V gene: TRBV5-1
J gene: TRBJ1-1
CDR3 protein: CASSLAYGAPEAFF
CDR3 DNA: TGCGCCAGCAGCTTGGCCTACGGGGCGCCCGAAGCTTTCTTT

D gene: NA
clone size: NA
V gene: TRBV6-2/TRBV6-3
J gene: TRBJ2-7
CDR3 protein: CASSPYYEQYF
CDR3 DNA: TGTGCCAGCAGCCCCTATTACGAGCAGTACTTC

D gene: TRBD1
clone size: once
V gene: TRBV5-6
J gene: TRBJ2-7
CDR3 protein: CASSWGTGSYEQYF
CDR3 DNA: TGTGCCAGCAGCTGGGGGACAGGTTCCTACGAGCAGTACTTC

D gene: NA
clone size: NA
V gene: TRBV18
J gene: TRBJ2-1
CDR3 protein: CASSPPLARMDEQFF
CDR3 DNA: TGTGCCAGCTCACCGCCACTAGCCCGTATGGATGAGCAGTTCTTC

D gene: TRBD1
clone size: NA
V gene: TRBV19
J gene: TRBJ2-2
CDR3 protein: CASRQGRTGELFF
CDR3 DNA: TGTGCCAGCAGACAGGGGCGAACCGGGGAGCTGTTTTTT

D gene: NA
clone size: NA
V gene: TRBV15
J gene: TRBJ2-1
CDR3 protein: CATSKWRNEQFF
CDR3 DNA: TGTGCCACCAGCAAGTGGAGGAATGAGCAGTTCTTC

D gene: NA
clone size: NA
V gene: TRBV5-6
J gene: TRBJ2-7
CDR3 protein: CASSLGAGAYEQYF
CDR3 DNA: TGTGCCAGCAGCTTGGGGGCAGGGGCCTACGAGCAGTACTTC

D gene: NA
clone size: once
V gene: TRBV9
J gene: TRBJ2-1
CDR3 protein: CASSPQGWDEQFF
CDR3 DNA: TGTGCCAGCAGCCCCCAGGGGTGGGATGAGCAGTTCTTC

D gene: NA
clone size: NA
V gene: TRBV5-6
J gene: TRBJ1-4
CDR3 protein: CASSLGPREKLFF
CDR3 DNA: TGTGCCAGCAGCTTGGGTCCCCGGGAAAAACTGTTTTTT

D gene: TRBD2
clone size: NA
V gene: TRBV5-1
J gene: TRBJ2-1
CDR3 protein: CASSPSGSGYNEQFF
CDR3 DNA: TGCGCCAGCAGCCCTAGCGGGAGCGGATACAATGAGCAGTTCTTC

D gene: NA
clone size: once
V gene: TRBV5-6
J gene: TRBJ1-3
CDR3 protein: CASSSGPLRGNTIYF
CDR3 DNA: TGTGCCAGCAGCTCTGGCCCTCTACGAGGAAACACCATATATTTT

D gene: TRBD1
clone size: NA
V gene: TRBV14
J gene: TRBJ2-4
CDR3 protein: CASSQDFGTGEYIQYF
CDR3 DNA: TGTGCCAGCAGCCAAGATTTCGGGACAGGGGAGTACATTCAGTACTTC

D gene: NA
clone size: NA
V gene: TRBV11-2
J gene: TRBJ1-5
CDR3 protein: CASSLEGPRGNQPQHF
CDR3 DNA: TGTGCCAGCAGCTTAGAGGGACCCAGAGGCAATCAGCCCCAGCATTTT

D gene: TRBD2
clone size: NA
V gene: TRBV30
J gene: TRBJ2-1
CDR3 protein: CAWSATSGRRGEQFF
CDR3 DNA: TGTGCCTGGAGTGCGACTAGCGGGAGGAGGGGTGAGCAGTTCTTC

D gene: NA
clone size: NA
V gene: TRBV11-2
J gene: TRBJ1-1
CDR3 protein: CASSFAVEAFF
CDR3 DNA: TGTGCCAGCAGCTTTGCCGTTGAAGCTTTCTTT

D gene: NA
clone size: NA
V gene: TRBV5-6
J gene: TRBJ2-2
CDR3 protein: CASSLAANSLGELFF
CDR3 DNA: TGTGCCAGCAGCTTGGCGGCCAACTCCCTGGGGGAGCTGTTTTTT

D gene: NA
clone size: NA
V gene: TRBV18
J gene: TRBJ1-1
CDR3 protein: CASSPPGPQTEAFF
CDR3 DNA: TGTGCCAGCTCACCACCAGGGCCTCAGACAGAAGCTTTCTTT

D gene: TRBD1
clone size: NA
V gene: TRBV27
J gene: TRBJ2-4
CDR3 protein: CASSYTGQGLWIQYF
CDR3 DNA: TGTGCCAGTTCTTACACGGGACAGGGGTTGTGGATTCAGTACTTC

D gene: NA
clone size: once
V gene: TRBV25-1
J gene: TRBJ1-1
CDR3 protein: CASRRGGGLDRKAFF
CDR3 DNA: TGTGCCAGCCGAAGGGGGGGAGGCTTGGACCGGAAAGCTTTCTTT

D gene: NA
clone size: once
V gene: TRBV10-1
J gene: TRBJ2-5
CDR3 protein: CASSDVGGDETQYF
CDR3 DNA: TGCGCCAGCAGCGACGTCGGAGGAGACGAGACCCAGTACTTC

D gene: NA
clone size: NA
V gene: TRBV7-9
J gene: TRBJ2-2
CDR3 protein: CASSRPGLPNTGELFF
CDR3 DNA: TGTGCCAGCAGCCGCCCGGGACTTCCGAACACCGGGGAGCTGTTTTTT

D gene: NA
clone size: NA
V gene: TRBV6-5
J gene: TRBJ1-2
CDR3 protein: CASRTDSNYGYTF
CDR3 DNA: TGTGCCAGCAGAACGGACAGTAACTATGGCTACACCTTC

D gene: TRBD1
clone size: NA
V gene: TRBV18
J gene: TRBJ2-3
CDR3 protein: CASSLGQDASTQYF
CDR3 DNA: TGTGCCAGCTCACTGGGACAGGACGCTTCTACGCAGTATTTT

D gene: NA
clone size: NA
V gene: TRBV25-1
J gene: TRBJ2-1
CDR3 protein: CASSGWTANSYNEQFF
CDR3 DNA: TGTGCCAGCAGTGGGTGGACAGCAAATTCCTACAATGAGCAGTTCTTC

D gene: TRBD2
clone size: NA
V gene: TRBV3-1/TRBV3-2
J gene: TRBJ2-3
CDR3 protein: CASSSGLAEPTDTQYF
CDR3 DNA: TGTGCCAGCAGCTCGGGACTAGCGGAACCCACAGATACGCAGTATTTT

D gene: TRBD2
clone size: NA
V gene: TRBV6-5
J gene: TRBJ2-7
CDR3 protein: CASSLRLAGAPHEQYF
CDR3 DNA: TGTGCCAGCAGTTTACGACTAGCGGGAGCCCCTCACGAGCAGTACTTC

D gene: NA
clone size: NA
V gene: TRBV19
J gene: TRBJ1-5
CDR3 protein: CASSSGGNQPQHF
CDR3 DNA: TGTGCCAGTAGTTCGGGGGGCAATCAGCCCCAGCATTTT

D gene: NA
clone size: NA
V gene: TRBV2
J gene: TRBJ1-4
CDR3 protein: CASEQGGEKLFF
CDR3 DNA: TGTGCCAGCGAGCAGGGCGGCGAAAAACTGTTTTTT

D gene: NA
clone size: NA
V gene: TRBV4-1
J gene: TRBJ1-2
CDR3 protein: CASSQDVVKGRDYGYTF
CDR3 DNA: TGCGCCAGCAGCCAAGATGTCGTTAAGGGACGTGACTATGGCTACACCTTC

D gene: NA
clone size: NA
V gene: TRBV5-6
J gene: TRBJ1-1
CDR3 protein: CASSLPQSHEAFF
CDR3 DNA: TGTGCCAGCAGCTTGCCGCAGTCTCATGAAGCTTTCTTT

D gene: NA
clone size: once
V gene: TRBV5-5
J gene: TRBJ2-1
CDR3 protein: CASSLISYNEQFF
CDR3 DNA: TGTGCCAGCAGCTTGATATCCTACAATGAGCAGTTCTTC

D gene: TRBD2
clone size: NA
V gene: TRBV9
J gene: TRBJ2-1
CDR3 protein: CASSPRGSGSYEQFF
CDR3 DNA: TGTGCCAGCAGCCCTCGAGGTAGCGGGAGTTATGAGCAGTTCTTC